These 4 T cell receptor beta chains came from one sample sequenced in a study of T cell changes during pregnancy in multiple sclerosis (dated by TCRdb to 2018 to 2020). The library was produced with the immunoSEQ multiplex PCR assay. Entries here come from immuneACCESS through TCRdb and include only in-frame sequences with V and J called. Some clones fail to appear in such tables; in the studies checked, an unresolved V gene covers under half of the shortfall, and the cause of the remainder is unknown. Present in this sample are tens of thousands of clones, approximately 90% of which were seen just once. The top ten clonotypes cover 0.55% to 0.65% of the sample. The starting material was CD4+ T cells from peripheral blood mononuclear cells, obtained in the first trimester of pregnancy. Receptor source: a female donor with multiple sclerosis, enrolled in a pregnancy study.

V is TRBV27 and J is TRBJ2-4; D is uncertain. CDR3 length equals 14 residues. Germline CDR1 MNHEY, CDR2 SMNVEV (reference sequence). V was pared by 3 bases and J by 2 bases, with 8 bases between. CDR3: CASSLRGPKNIQYF. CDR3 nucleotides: TGTGCCAGCAGTTTGAGAGGTCCCAAAAACATTCAGTACTTC.

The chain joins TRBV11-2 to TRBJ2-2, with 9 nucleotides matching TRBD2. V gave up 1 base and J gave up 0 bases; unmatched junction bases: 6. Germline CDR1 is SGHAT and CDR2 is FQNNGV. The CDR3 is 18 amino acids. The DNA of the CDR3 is TGTGCCAGCAGCTTAGTGTTTAGCGGGGGCCCGAACACCGGGGAGCTGTTTTTT. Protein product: CASSLVFSGGPNTGELFF.

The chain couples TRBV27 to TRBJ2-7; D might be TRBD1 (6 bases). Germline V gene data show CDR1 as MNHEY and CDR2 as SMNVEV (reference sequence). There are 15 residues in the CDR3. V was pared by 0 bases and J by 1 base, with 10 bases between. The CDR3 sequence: CASSLSRGPSYEQYF. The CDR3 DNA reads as TGTGCCAGCAGTTTATCCAGGGGCCCTTCCTACGAGCAGTACTTC.

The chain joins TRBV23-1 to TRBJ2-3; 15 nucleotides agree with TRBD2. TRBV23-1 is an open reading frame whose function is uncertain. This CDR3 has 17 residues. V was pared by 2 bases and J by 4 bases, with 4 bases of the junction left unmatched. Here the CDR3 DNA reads TGCGCCAGCAGTCAACCGGGACTAGCGGGGGGCTCAGATACGCAGTATTTT. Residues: CASSQPGLAGGSDTQYF.